One sample yielded the 6 T cell receptor beta chains listed below, sequenced in a study of response to subunit inactivated influenza vaccine. TCRdb called the RT-PCR reads again in MiXCR, with one record for every CDR3 protein. This sample yields around 580,000 distinct CDR3 sequences, of which 12% to 15% are seen a single time; approximately 12% belongs to the top ten. The sequences come from PBMCs from blood, collected 11 to 12 days after vaccination. Receptors originate from a man in his forties or fifties who received an inactivated influenza vaccine.

The table lists this clonotype with a few counts. The V gene is TRBV15, the J gene TRBJ1-2, with a tentative D call TRBD1 (6 bases). Trimming shortened V by 5 bases and J by 5 bases, and 18 bases separated the two germline ends. CDR1 and CDR2 from the germline V gene are LNHNV and YYDKDF (reference sequence). The length of the CDR3 is 15 residues. CDR3 in amino acids: CATSPGGVKSYGYTF. CDR3 in DNA: TGTGCCACCAGCCCGGGGGGCGTAAAATCTTATGGCTACACCTTC.

This clonotype has more than one count but fewer than ten. This chain's CDR3 is CASSQGEINSPLHF. DNA for the CDR3: TGTGCCAGCAGTCAAGGGGAGATAAATTCACCCCTCCACTTT. The gene calls are TRBV12-3 or TRBV12-4 and TRBJ1-6; D might be TRBD1 (5 bases). This CDR3 has 14 amino acids. The germline V and J ends were trimmed by 5 bases and 7 bases, with 12 bases remaining between them.

In its sample, this clonotype was seen many times. The gene calls are TRBV7-9 and TRBJ2-3; D may be TRBD1 or TRBD2 (6 bases each). CDR1 and CDR2 from the germline V gene are SEHNR and FQNEAQ (reference sequence). The V gene lost 7 bases and the J gene lost 2 bases, with 19 bases spanning the gap. CDR3 size: 16 residues. The CDR3 loop is CASTNVGGRVTDTQYF. DNA for the CDR3: TGTGCCAGCACCAACGTGGGGGGCCGCGTCACAGATACGCAGTATTTT.

The chain recombines TRBV5-6 with TRBJ2-1; maybe TRBD1 (6 bases). Germline V gene data show CDR1 as SGHDT and CDR2 as YYEEEE. The CDR3 spans 13 residues. Between the trimmed V and J ends, which lost 4 bases and 7 bases, there was a span of 12 bases. The CDR3 here is CASSRDIRNEQFF. The CDR3 nucleotides read TGTGCCAGCAGCCGGGACATCAGAAATGAGCAGTTCTTC.

V gene TRBV29-1 combines with J gene TRBJ2-3, with D perhaps matching TRBD1 (6 bases). CDR1 SQVTM and CDR2 ANQGSEA come from the germline V gene. The CDR3 runs to 12 residues. The V end lost 5 bases, the J end lost 5 bases, and 11 bases lay between the germline ends. CDR3 DNA sequence: TGCAGCGTTCAAACAGGGTTAGATACGCAGTATTTT. It is translated as CSVQTGLDTQYF.

This clonotype was seen only a few times. This sequence joins TRBV4-2 and TRBJ1-4, with TRBD1 as a possible D gene (6 bases). The V and J ends lost 1 base and 2 bases respectively, with 17 bases between them. Germline loops: CDR1 LGHNA, CDR2 YNFKEQ. CDR3 length: 18 amino acids. The CDR3 sequence is CASSQGEGDPWTNEKLFF. The CDR3 bases are TGTGCCAGCAGCCAAGGGGAGGGGGATCCGTGGACTAATGAAAAACTGTTTTTT.